These 13 T cell receptor beta chains were sequenced from one sample in a study of cytomegalovirus exposure and HLA in healthy donors. The PCR was carried out with 60 Vbeta primers and 13 Jbeta primers. Measured with immunoSEQ multiplex PCR; TCRdb has only the in-frame clones, and not every one. The profile shows about 190,000 clones, 83% of them singletons. The sample was PBMCs. The receptors originated from a man aged 35 to 55 in good health and CMV-seropositive.

As DNA, the CDR3 is TGCGCCAGCAGTGAGCCTAGGGGACTAGCTCCAAATGAGCAGTTCTTC. It specifies CASSEPRGLAPNEQFF. The rearrangement links TRBV10-2 to TRBJ2-1, with 9 bases aligning to TRBD2. Germline CDR1 is WSHSY and CDR2 is SAAADI. CDR3 size: 16 residues. The V and J ends lost 2 bases and 7 bases, in that order; junction bases with no gene match: 9.

This clone was observed a single time. The rearrangement joins TRBV9 to TRBJ2-2; 8 bases match TRBD1. Germline V lookup: CDR1 SGDLS, CDR2 YYNGEE. Trimming took 0 bases from V and 5 from J; bases not matched to a gene: 3. This CDR3 has 15 amino acids. The CDR3 protein is CASSVGHRGTGELFF. DNA for the CDR3: TGTGCCAGCAGCGTAGGGCACAGGGGGACCGGGGAGCTGTTTTTT.

The V and J genes are TRBV14 and TRBJ1-2, with D tentatively TRBD1 (5 bases). There are 13 residues in the CDR3. Germline V gene lookup returns CDR1 SGHDN and CDR2 FVKESK. The germline V and J ends were trimmed by 2 bases and 6 bases, with 10 bases remaining between them. The DNA of the CDR3 is TGTGCCAGCAGCCAATATTCGGGGGATGGCTACACCTTC. This encodes CASSQYSGDGYTF.

The V call is TRBV28, the J call TRBJ1-1, with 9 bases that match TRBD1. The germline CDR1 and CDR2 sequences are MDHEN and SYDVKM. The V gene end was trimmed by 10 bases and the J gene end by 7 bases; junction bases not matched to a gene: 7. The CDR3 spans 12 residues. This CDR3 is CATSTGGVEAFF. Written as DNA, the CDR3 is TGTGCCACTTCGACAGGGGGTGTTGAAGCTTTCTTT.

V is TRBV7-6 and J is TRBJ1-3, with 7 bases matching TRBD1. The J segment lost 3 bases and the V segment lost 3 bases, leaving 5 bases of the junction unmatched. This CDR3 spans 15 amino acids. The germline V gene has CDR1 SGHVS and CDR2 FNYEAQ. The CDR3 DNA is TGTGCCAGCAGCTTGACCGACAGGGTTGGAAACACCATATATTTT. Its translation is CASSLTDRVGNTIYF. Full variable domain (remainder filled in from reference TRBV7-6 and TRBJ1-3): GAGVSQSPRYKVTKRGQDVALRCDPISGHVSLYWYRQALGQGPEFLTYFNYEAQQDKSGLPNDRFSAERPEGSISTLTIQRTEQRDSAMYRCASSLTDRVGNTIYFGEGSWLTVV.

This clone was detected once. In nucleotides, the CDR3 is TGTGCCAGCAGTTACGAGGGGGCCGAATACAATGAGCAGTTCTTC. Its protein product is CASSYEGAEYNEQFF. The chain is built from TRBV6-5 and TRBJ2-1; 7 bases map to TRBD1. Germline CDR1 is MNHEY and CDR2 is SVGAGI. The CDR3 runs 15 residues. V shed 2 bases and J 4 bases; nucleotides not matched to a gene: 5.

This clone was counted only a few times. This chain uses TRBV7-3 with TRBJ2-4; TRBD1 matches at 7 bases. Germline V gene lookup returns CDR1 SGHTA and CDR2 FQGTGA. With V trimmed by 10 bases and J by 4 bases, 7 bases remained unmatched. The CDR3 spans 13 residues. The CDR3 nucleotides read TGTGCCAACCCGGGACAGATTAAAAACATTCAGTACTTC. Its protein is CANPGQIKNIQYF.

This clone has only one observation. V is TRBV27 and J is TRBJ2-7; 10 bases match TRBD2. The ends lost 5 bases at V and 5 bases at J; junction bases unmatched: 9. Germline V gene data show CDR1 as MNHEY and CDR2 as SMNVEV (reference sequence). The CDR3 spans 15 residues. CDR3 coding DNA: TGTGCCAGCAGTCTTCCGGGACTAGCGACCCACGAGCAGTACTTC. This gives the protein CASSLPGLATHEQYF.

For the CDR3, the DNA is TGCGCCAGCAGCCAAGGGGTTACGGGCTCTGGGGCCAACGTCCTGACTTTC. Translated: CASSQGVTGSGANVLTF. The rearrangement links TRBV4-3 to TRBJ2-6; D is undetermined. Germline V gives CDR1 LGHNA, CDR2 YSLEER. CDR3 size: 17 residues. The V end lost 1 base, the J end lost 0 bases, and 10 bases lay between the germline ends.

The gene calls are TRBV11-1 and TRBJ2-7; 8 bases line up with TRBD1. Germline loops: CDR1 SGHAT, CDR2 FQDESV (reference sequence). The CDR3 runs 16 residues. The J segment lost 5 bases and the V segment lost 5 bases, leaving 14 bases of the junction unmatched. The CDR3 loop reads CASSRFQDRDSHEQYF. CDR3 sequence (DNA): TGTGCCAGCAGCCGCTTTCAGGACAGGGATTCCCACGAGCAGTACTTC.

The gene calls are TRBV25-1 and TRBJ2-5; D uncertain. The germline V gene encodes CDR1 MGHDK and CDR2 SYGVNS. The CDR3 covers 13 residues. Trimming took 3 bases from V and 5 from J, leaving 10 bases between them. In nucleotides, the CDR3 is TGTGCCAGCAGTGACGCAGGCTTGGAGACCCAGTACTTC. This codes for CASSDAGLETQYF.

The rearrangement joins TRBV7-2 to TRBJ2-5, with TRBD1 as a possible D gene (6 bases). V was clipped by 2 bases and J by 5 bases, with 12 bases between them. The CDR3 sequence is 14 residues long. Germline assignment: CDR1 SGHTA and CDR2 FQGNSA. The CDR3 DNA sequence: TGTGCCAGCAGCTTAAGCCGGGACATGGAGACCCAGTACTTC. Translated: CASSLSRDMETQYF.

The J gene is TRBJ2-7, the V gene TRBV4-1; 11 bases agree with TRBD1. V was pared by 5 bases and J by 7 bases, with 16 bases of the junction left unmatched. This CDR3 has 17 residues. CDR1 is MGHRA, CDR2 YSYEKL, per germline. As DNA, the CDR3 is TGCGCCAGCAGCTTAAAAACACTGGACAGGGGGCAAGGGGAGCAGTACTTC. Translating it yields CASSLKTLDRGQGEQYF.